This T cell receptor beta chain was profiled in a study of vaccination and CD4 T cells after COVID-19. Study-wide context: Post-COVID sampling occurred a median approximately 100 days after diagnosis (range 35 to 161). Cells were stimulated with overlapping spike peptides from SARS-CoV-2, HCoV-NL63, HCoV-OC43 and HCoV-229E.

V shed 4 bases, J shed 3 bases, and the junction held 5 bases outside the gene matches. The CDR3 consists of 14 residues. Germline V CDR1 and CDR2: SGHRS, YFSETQ. In regard to this clonotype: Its target is unknown.

The sample's treatment: roughly 10-day PBMC culture with coronavirus spike peptide pools or control peptides (ViraFEST assay). Following expansion of antigen-specific T cells with peptide pools, ViraFEST then sequenced TCRs. Sequencing of the DNA from cultured CD4+ T cells was carried out with the Oncomine TCR Beta short-read assay. TCRdb redid the calling of the PCR reads with MiXCR, one entry per CDR3 protein. The sample holds about 10,000 distinct CDR3 sequences; roughly 25% are singletons and the top ten take 25% to 30%. Sequencing used CD4+ T cells from blood, cultured in vitro, obtained before SARS-CoV-2 vaccination. The chain links TRBV5-1 to TRBJ1-2; 8 bases are shared with TRBD1. The sequence was obtained from a human donor who received a COVID-19 vaccine. The CDR3 bases are TGCGCCAGCAGCCCATCGACAGGGGACTATGGCTACACCTTC. Amino acid sequence: CASSPSTGDYGYTF.